Listed below are T cell receptor beta chains from one sample, sequenced in a study of CD8+ T cells in alopecia areata. Generated by immunoSEQ multiplex PCR, the TCRdb table keeps only in-frame clones and is missing some. The profile shows 110,000 to 150,000 clones, 51% of them singletons. Source: CD4+ T cells sorted from blood, taken at week 0. These receptors all come from a human donor with alopecia areata. CDR3s include the opening cysteine and the closing phenylalanine or tryptophan. D genes are given only for firm matches. Not every row has a clone size; where given, it reads once, few, many or a size class.

CDR3aa: CASSERGKSGANVLTF; CDR3nt: TGTGCCAGCAGTGAACGGGGAAAATCTGGGGCCAACGTCCTGACTTTC; v_gene: TRBV2; j_gene: TRBJ2-6; abundance: NA; d_gene: NA
CDR3aa: CASSGAVNTEAFF; CDR3nt: TGTGCCAGCAGCGGGGCCGTGAACACTGAAGCTTTCTTT; v_gene: TRBV7-2; j_gene: TRBJ1-1; abundance: NA; d_gene: NA
CDR3aa: CSVGQNLGQFF; CDR3nt: TGCAGCGTTGGCCAAAATCTGGGGCAGTTCTTC; v_gene: TRBV29-1; j_gene: TRBJ2-1; abundance: few; d_gene: NA
CDR3aa: CASSLEQRTEAFF; CDR3nt: TGTGCCAGCAGTTTAGAACAGCGCACTGAAGCTTTCTTT; v_gene: TRBV28; j_gene: TRBJ1-1; abundance: few; d_gene: NA
CDR3aa: CASSRHHNPEQYF; CDR3nt: TGTGCCAGCAGCCGCCATCACAACCCCGAGCAGTACTTC; v_gene: TRBV28; j_gene: TRBJ2-7; abundance: few; d_gene: NA
CDR3aa: CASTDISGKSTDTQYF; CDR3nt: TGCGCCAGCACCGACATTAGCGGGAAAAGCACAGATACGCAGTATTTT; v_gene: TRBV5-1; j_gene: TRBJ2-3; abundance: NA; d_gene: TRBD2
CDR3aa: CASSLDPSPYGYTF; CDR3nt: TGCGCCAGCAGCTTGGATCCATCACCTTATGGCTACACCTTC; v_gene: TRBV5-1; j_gene: TRBJ1-2; abundance: NA; d_gene: NA
CDR3aa: CSGTREPLGELFF; CDR3nt: TGCAGCGGTACCCGGGAGCCCCTCGGGGAGCTGTTTTTT; v_gene: TRBV29-1; j_gene: TRBJ2-2; abundance: few; d_gene: NA
CDR3aa: CASSHLSSGREADTQYF; CDR3nt: TGTGCCAGCAGCCATTTATCTAGCGGGAGGGAGGCAGATACGCAGTATTTT; v_gene: TRBV4-2; j_gene: TRBJ2-3; abundance: NA; d_gene: TRBD2
CDR3aa: CAWSVLGVYGYTF; CDR3nt: TGTGCCTGGAGTGTACTGGGGGTCTATGGCTACACCTTC; v_gene: TRBV30; j_gene: TRBJ1-2; abundance: NA; d_gene: NA
CDR3aa: CASSLEGQPNEKLFF; CDR3nt: TGTGCCAGCAGCCTTGAGGGACAGCCTAATGAAAAACTGTTTTTT; v_gene: TRBV5-6; j_gene: TRBJ1-4; abundance: few; d_gene: TRBD1
CDR3aa: CASKVSLGSPQHF; CDR3nt: TGTGCCAGCAAGGTTAGCTTGGGGTCGCCCCAGCATTTT; v_gene: TRBV2; j_gene: TRBJ1-5; abundance: NA; d_gene: NA
CDR3aa: CASSLSGRNTEAFF; CDR3nt: TGTGCCAGCAGTTTATCGGGGCGGAACACTGAAGCTTTCTTT; v_gene: TRBV27; j_gene: TRBJ1-1; abundance: NA; d_gene: NA
CDR3aa: CSGLGRENIQYF; CDR3nt: TGCAGCGGCCTCGGACGGGAAAACATTCAGTACTTC; v_gene: TRBV29-1; j_gene: TRBJ2-4; abundance: few; d_gene: NA
CDR3aa: CASSLEGSQETQYF; CDR3nt: TGTGCCAGCAGCTTAGAAGGGAGCCAAGAGACCCAGTACTTC; v_gene: TRBV7-7; j_gene: TRBJ2-5; abundance: NA; d_gene: NA
CDR3aa: CASSRGLAGEETQYF; CDR3nt: TGTGCCAGCAGCCGTGGACTAGCGGGAGAAGAGACCCAGTACTTC; v_gene: TRBV5-8; j_gene: TRBJ2-5; abundance: many; d_gene: TRBD2
CDR3aa: CAWSGTGGHTF; CDR3nt: TGTGCCTGGAGTGGGACAGGGGGTCACACCTTC; v_gene: TRBV30; j_gene: TRBJ1-2; abundance: NA; d_gene: TRBD1
CDR3aa: CASGQRASGGGETQYF; CDR3nt: TGTGCCAGCGGTCAGAGGGCTAGCGGGGGTGGGGAGACCCAGTACTTC; v_gene: TRBV27; j_gene: TRBJ2-5; abundance: NA; d_gene: TRBD2
CDR3aa: CSARSNTGELFF; CDR3nt: TGCAGCGCCCGATCGAACACCGGGGAGCTGTTTTTT; v_gene: TRBV29-1; j_gene: TRBJ2-2; abundance: NA; d_gene: NA
CDR3aa: CASSTSTFQGAQYF; CDR3nt: TGTGCCAGCAGTACCAGCACATTCCAGGGGGCCCAGTACTTC; v_gene: TRBV27; j_gene: TRBJ2-5; abundance: NA; d_gene: TRBD1
CDR3aa: CSVALTGHEQYF; CDR3nt: TGCAGCGTGGCCTTAACAGGGCACGAGCAGTACTTC; v_gene: TRBV29-1; j_gene: TRBJ2-7; abundance: NA; d_gene: NA
CDR3aa: CASSLTGQGHSGANVLTF; CDR3nt: TGTGCCAGCAGCCTAACGGGACAGGGTCACTCTGGGGCCAACGTCCTGACTTTC; v_gene: TRBV7-2; j_gene: TRBJ2-6; abundance: NA; d_gene: TRBD1
CDR3aa: CSVRLAPRDIQETQYF; CDR3nt: TGCAGCGTTCGCCTAGCGCCCCGGGACATACAAGAGACCCAGTACTTC; v_gene: TRBV29-1; j_gene: TRBJ2-5; abundance: NA; d_gene: NA
CDR3aa: CASSTNFRVSGANVLTF; CDR3nt: TGTGCCAGCTCCACCAACTTCAGGGTCTCTGGGGCCAACGTCCTGACTTTC; v_gene: TRBV18; j_gene: TRBJ2-6; abundance: few; d_gene: NA
CDR3aa: CAWSVLGSQETQYF; CDR3nt: TGTGCCTGGAGTGTACTGGGATCCCAAGAGACCCAGTACTTC; v_gene: TRBV30; j_gene: TRBJ2-5; abundance: NA; d_gene: NA
CDR3aa: CATSREIAGNNEQFF; CDR3nt: TGTGCCACCAGCAGAGAGATAGCGGGGAACAATGAGCAGTTCTTC; v_gene: TRBV15; j_gene: TRBJ2-1; abundance: few; d_gene: TRBD2
CDR3aa: CSVVPGDYGYTF; CDR3nt: TGCAGCGTTGTCCCAGGGGACTATGGCTACACCTTC; v_gene: TRBV29-1; j_gene: TRBJ1-2; abundance: NA; d_gene: NA
CDR3aa: CASSLNRGDQPQHF; CDR3nt: TGTGCCAGCAGTCTCAACAGGGGGGATCAGCCCCAGCATTTT; v_gene: TRBV7-2; j_gene: TRBJ1-5; abundance: NA; d_gene: TRBD1
CDR3aa: CSAAGTSDEQYF; CDR3nt: TGCAGCGCCGCCGGGACTAGCGACGAGCAGTACTTC; v_gene: TRBV29-1; j_gene: TRBJ2-7; abundance: NA; d_gene: TRBD2
CDR3aa: CASSSDSYYGYTF; CDR3nt: TGTGCCAGCAGCTCGGACAGTTACTATGGCTACACCTTC; v_gene: TRBV5-4; j_gene: TRBJ1-2; abundance: NA; d_gene: NA
CDR3aa: CASSLTSGRASDTQYF; CDR3nt: TGTGCCAGCAGCCTGACTAGCGGGAGGGCCTCAGATACGCAGTATTTT; v_gene: TRBV7-9; j_gene: TRBJ2-3; abundance: many; d_gene: TRBD2
CDR3aa: CASSQGGRDRPYNEQFF; CDR3nt: TGCGCCAGCAGCCAAGGGGGGAGGGACAGACCTTACAATGAGCAGTTCTTC; v_gene: TRBV4-1; j_gene: TRBJ2-1; abundance: NA; d_gene: NA
CDR3aa: CASSPRPGSYEQYF; CDR3nt: TGTGCCAGCAGTCCACGCCCGGGCTCCTACGAGCAGTACTTC; v_gene: TRBV27; j_gene: TRBJ2-7; abundance: NA; d_gene: NA
CDR3aa: CASTLNRVQNEQFF; CDR3nt: TGTGCCAGCACCCTCAACAGGGTCCAGAATGAGCAGTTCTTC; v_gene: TRBV7-8; j_gene: TRBJ2-1; abundance: few; d_gene: NA
CDR3aa: CASSVVQDTQYF; CDR3nt: TGTGCCAGCAGCGTAGTTCAGGATACGCAGTATTTT; v_gene: TRBV9; j_gene: TRBJ2-3; abundance: NA; d_gene: NA
CDR3aa: CARDRVTGELFF; CDR3nt: TGTGCCAGGGACAGGGTTACCGGGGAGCTGTTTTTT; v_gene: TRBV30; j_gene: TRBJ2-2; abundance: few; d_gene: TRBD1
CDR3aa: CSVLPGPGVGYTF; CDR3nt: TGCAGCGTTCTCCCGGGACCCGGAGTCGGCTACACCTTC; v_gene: TRBV29-1; j_gene: TRBJ1-2; abundance: few; d_gene: NA
CDR3aa: CASSQDSYEQYF; CDR3nt: TGCGCCAGCAGCCAAGACAGCTACGAGCAGTACTTC; v_gene: TRBV4-3; j_gene: TRBJ2-7; abundance: NA; d_gene: NA
CDR3aa: CASSLAGRGLLETQYF; CDR3nt: TGTGCCAGCAGCTTAGCTGGCAGGGGGCTTCTTGAGACCCAGTACTTC; v_gene: TRBV7-9; j_gene: TRBJ2-5; abundance: once; d_gene: TRBD1
CDR3aa: CASSPSREQYF; CDR3nt: TGTGCCAGCTCACCATCCCGCGAGCAGTACTTC; v_gene: TRBV18; j_gene: TRBJ2-7; abundance: NA; d_gene: NA
CDR3aa: CASSSAYEQYF; CDR3nt: TGTGCCAGCAGTTCGGCTTACGAGCAGTACTTC; v_gene: TRBV6-5; j_gene: TRBJ2-7; abundance: NA; d_gene: NA
CDR3aa: CASSGPEETQYF; CDR3nt: TGTGCCAGCAGCGGCCCCGAAGAGACCCAGTACTTC; v_gene: TRBV7-2; j_gene: TRBJ2-5; abundance: NA; d_gene: NA
CDR3aa: CASSAHTEAFF; CDR3nt: TGTGCCAGCAGTGCCCACACTGAAGCTTTCTTT; v_gene: TRBV25-1; j_gene: TRBJ1-1; abundance: few; d_gene: NA
CDR3aa: CSVAVGRETQYF; CDR3nt: TGCAGCGTTGCAGTAGGGAGGGAGACCCAGTACTTC; v_gene: TRBV29-1; j_gene: TRBJ2-5; abundance: few; d_gene: NA
CDR3aa: CASSRRQGDPTDTQYF; CDR3nt: TGTGCCAGCAGCAGACGACAGGGCGACCCCACAGATACGCAGTATTTT; v_gene: TRBV11-2; j_gene: TRBJ2-3; abundance: few; d_gene: TRBD1
CDR3aa: CASSFGGTSGETQYF; CDR3nt: TGCGCCAGCAGCTTCGGGGGGACGAGCGGAGAGACCCAGTACTTC; v_gene: TRBV5-1; j_gene: TRBJ2-5; abundance: NA; d_gene: TRBD2
CDR3aa: CASSVSPENTGELFF; CDR3nt: TGTGCCAGCAGCGTCTCCCCAGAGAACACCGGGGAGCTGTTTTTT; v_gene: TRBV9; j_gene: TRBJ2-2; abundance: NA; d_gene: NA
CDR3aa: CASSRPGIVDEQYF; CDR3nt: TGCGCCAGCAGCCGACCGGGGATTGTAGACGAGCAGTACTTC; v_gene: TRBV23-1; j_gene: TRBJ2-7; abundance: NA; d_gene: NA
CDR3aa: CASSLDVGISHGYTF; CDR3nt: TGTGCCAGCAGCTTAGACGTGGGTATCTCCCACGGCTACACCTTC; v_gene: TRBV7-2; j_gene: TRBJ1-2; abundance: NA; d_gene: NA
CDR3aa: CSVGRLGHYEQYF; CDR3nt: TGCAGCGTTGGGCGGCTGGGGCACTACGAGCAGTACTTC; v_gene: TRBV29-1; j_gene: TRBJ2-7; abundance: NA; d_gene: NA
CDR3aa: CASSQGDRGQETQYF; CDR3nt: TGCGCCAGCAGCCAAGGGGACAGGGGACAAGAGACCCAGTACTTC; v_gene: TRBV5-1; j_gene: TRBJ2-5; abundance: NA; d_gene: TRBD1
CDR3aa: CASSRTGVSNQPQHF; CDR3nt: TGTGCCAGCAGCAGAACAGGAGTCAGCAATCAGCCCCAGCATTTT; v_gene: TRBV10-3; j_gene: TRBJ1-5; abundance: NA; d_gene: NA
CDR3aa: CSLRTGLSVQETQYF; CDR3nt: TGCAGCCTAAGGACAGGTTTGTCAGTTCAAGAGACCCAGTACTTC; v_gene: TRBV29-1; j_gene: TRBJ2-5; abundance: NA; d_gene: TRBD1
CDR3aa: CASSLGGEQFF; CDR3nt: TGTGCCAGCAGCTTGGGAGGTGAGCAGTTCTTC; v_gene: TRBV5-6; j_gene: TRBJ2-1; abundance: NA; d_gene: NA
CDR3aa: CASSSGTEGQPQHF; CDR3nt: TGCGCCAGCAGCTCTGGGACAGAAGGGCAGCCCCAGCATTTT; v_gene: TRBV5-1; j_gene: TRBJ1-5; abundance: NA; d_gene: TRBD1
CDR3aa: CASEPGLNYGYTF; CDR3nt: TGTGCTAGTGAACCAGGGTTAAACTATGGCTACACCTTC; v_gene: TRBV12-5; j_gene: TRBJ1-2; abundance: NA; d_gene: NA
CDR3aa: CASSVGGDREQFF; CDR3nt: TGCGCCAGCAGCGTTGGAGGTGATCGTGAGCAGTTCTTC; v_gene: TRBV5-1; j_gene: TRBJ2-1; abundance: NA; d_gene: NA
CDR3aa: CASSLIRAGDTEAFF; CDR3nt: TGCGCCAGCAGTCTCATCAGGGCGGGGGACACTGAAGCTTTCTTT; v_gene: TRBV23-1; j_gene: TRBJ1-1; abundance: few; d_gene: NA
CDR3aa: CATSRDGHLLSNF; CDR3nt: TGTGCCACCAGCAGGGACGGACACCTCCTTTCGAACTTC; v_gene: TRBV15; j_gene: TRBJ2-7; abundance: once; d_gene: NA